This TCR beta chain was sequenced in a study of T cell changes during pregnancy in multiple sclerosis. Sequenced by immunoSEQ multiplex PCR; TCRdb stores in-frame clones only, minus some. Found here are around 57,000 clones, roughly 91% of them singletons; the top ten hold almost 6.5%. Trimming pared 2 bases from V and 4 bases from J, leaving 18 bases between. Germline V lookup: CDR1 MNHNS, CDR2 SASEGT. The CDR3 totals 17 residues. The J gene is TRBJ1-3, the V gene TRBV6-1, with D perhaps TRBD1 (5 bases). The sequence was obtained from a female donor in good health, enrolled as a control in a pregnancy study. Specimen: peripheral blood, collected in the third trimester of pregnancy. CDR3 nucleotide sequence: TGTGCCAGCAGTGAATTTAACGGGGGGAGTGCGGGAAACACCATATATTTT. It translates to CASSEFNGGSAGNTIYF.